Sequencing of this T cell receptor (beta chain) was carried out in a study of shared clonotypes between healthy human individuals (TCRdb year 2020). For the study in its entirety: The cohort included three men and a couple of women between 18 and 49 years of age. Per donor, three plates each were used for CD4 naive and CD4 memory, two for CD8 naive, and one for CD8 memory. To estimate repertoire size and how much clonotypes are shared between individuals, the study performed deep sequencing of blood TCR repertoires from roughly five healthy adults. To increase sequencing depth and limit assay-specific biases, different laboratories used diverse techniques to prepare libraries and sequence TCR repertoires. Per donor, leukapheresis produced somewhere between about 0.94 and 9 billion PBMCs. Study-wide conclusions, independent of this receptor: Sampling was restricted to blood, and TCR repertoires in tissue are likely to differ from TCR repertoires in blood. Compared with non-shared clonotypes, clonotypes shared by all four sorted-subset donors had higher generation probabilities. Naive subsets generally had larger estimated clonotype richness than memory subsets did. Pairwise subsampling led to the expectation that sequencing depth would affect the degree of clonotype sharing among donors. The genetic and exposure-history diversity represented was limited by the small number of donors. Rarefaction of sorted-subset datasets indicated incomplete sequencing despite the large sequencing depth. Approximately 5% of naive CD4, 3.5% of naive CD8, 2.3% of memory CD4, and over 0.35% of memory CD8 clonotypes were shared across several donors.

TCR CDR3 regions were amplified from genomic DNA by multiplex PCR using the deep immunoSEQ assay. Extracted genomic DNA from each cell subset was distributed evenly across all wells of several immunoSEQ 96-well plates, and each plate was treated as a replicate. Each replicate PCR for sorted subsets received approximately 220 ng genomic DNA, equal to tens of thousands of T cell genomes. Purified libraries were measured with a Qubit 3.0 fluorometer, size-checked on a Bioanalyzer 2100, and measured again with the KAPA Library Quantification kit. Every immunoSEQ 96-well plate was sequenced on a separate single-read 150-cycle Illumina NextSeq 550 flow cell. The authors' analysis ran thus. Because only junctional sequences without quality scores were contained in the immunoSEQ output, filtering matching that applied to full-length reads could not be performed. Sequences were annotated with PyIR, a Python wrapper for IgBLAST v1.9, using IMGT germline references to assign V/J genes and CDR3. Reads were removed for weak V/J assignments (E-value above 1e-6), missing CDR3, stop codons, out-of-frame junctions, or ambiguous translated residues. A V3J clonotype was defined by an identical inferred V gene, J gene, and CDR3 amino acid sequence. Percentage overlap between repertoires was calculated by dividing the number of shared unique clonotypes by the size of the smaller repertoire. Richness of each repertoire was evaluated using RTK rarefaction, the Chao1 estimator, and Recon v2.1 estimates of unobserved clonotypes. OLGA was used to compute generation probabilities for all TCRbeta clonotypes that the gDNA method yielded from a few donors. TCRdb's version of the immuneACCESS table is confined to in-frame rearrangements and falls short of the full clone set. An unresolved V gene accounts for under half of the shortfall where checked; the remainder is of unknown origin. The D gene and trimming were derived from the DNA, and the V and J assignments and clone size from that table. This sample holds about 650,000 clones; around 95% were observed only once. The ten largest clones represent roughly 0.1% of the sample.

CD8 naive samples were obtained by positive selection for CCR7 among CD45RO-negative cells, yielding a CD45RA+CCR7+ population from which TemRA cells were excluded. The donors were healthy, HIV-negative adults with no recently reported acute infections or vaccinations. Only Caucasian adults living in Nashville, Tennessee, USA were represented among the donors. After blood collection by leukapheresis, PBMCs were isolated using Ficoll-Histopaque density gradient centrifugation and then cryopreserved in the vapor phase of liquid nitrogen. Purity and quantity of every magnetically sorted T cell population were checked by analytical flow cytometry. Each sorted fraction had its genomic DNA isolated and then quantified by UV absorbance on a Nanodrop 2000c. A word on this clone: Its cognate antigen has yet to be identified. No base-level quality is on record; no much larger clone is a single base apart.

What was sequenced was naive CD8+ T cells sorted from blood. This specimen's cell subset or site label, interpreted: CD45RA+CCR7+. The receptor's source is a woman in her twenties or thirties in good health.

The nucleotide sequence is TGCGCCAGCAGCCATACCCCCTCGGGGACAGGGAATGAAAAACTGTTTTTT. This sequence encodes CASSHTPSGTGNEKLFF. Recombination connected TRBV4-1 to TRBJ1-4; 9 nucleotides in the junction match TRBD1. Germline trimming: 3 bases from V, 5 bases from J; junction bases outside gene matches: 10. The germline V gene sets CDR1 to MGHRA and CDR2 to YSYEKL. Measured from the cysteine to the phenylalanine, the CDR3 is 17 residues long. This entry keeps only the CDR3 DNA: 51 bases, framed from base 1.